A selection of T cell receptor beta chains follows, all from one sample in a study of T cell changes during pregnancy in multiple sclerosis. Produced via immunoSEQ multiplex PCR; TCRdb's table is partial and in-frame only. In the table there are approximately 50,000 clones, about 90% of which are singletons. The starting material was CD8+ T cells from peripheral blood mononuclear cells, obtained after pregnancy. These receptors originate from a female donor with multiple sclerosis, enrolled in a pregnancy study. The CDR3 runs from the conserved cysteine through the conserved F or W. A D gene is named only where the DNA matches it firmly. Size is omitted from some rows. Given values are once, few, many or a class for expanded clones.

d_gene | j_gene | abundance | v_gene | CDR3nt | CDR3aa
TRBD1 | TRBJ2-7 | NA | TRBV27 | TGTGCCAGCAGTGTTACAGGGGCCCTCGAGCAGTACTTC | CASSVTGALEQYF
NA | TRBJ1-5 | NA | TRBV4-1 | TGCGCCAGCAGCCAAGCTTTGGGCCAGCCCCAGCATTTT | CASSQALGQPQHF
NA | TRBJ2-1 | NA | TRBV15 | TGTGCCACCAGCAGAGAGAGAGGGTCCTACAATGAGCAGTTCTTC | CATSRERGSYNEQFF
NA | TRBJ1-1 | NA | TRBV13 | TGTGCCAGCAGCTTACCCTCACAGGGCTTCCAAGCTTTCTTT | CASSLPSQGFQAFF
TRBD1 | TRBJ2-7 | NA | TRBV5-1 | TGCGCCAGCAGCCCCCGGGACAGGCCCTACGAGCAGTACTTC | CASSPRDRPYEQYF
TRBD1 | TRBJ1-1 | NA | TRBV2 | TGTGCCAGCAGTGAAGGACAGGGCCCTTACACTGAAGCTTTCTTT | CASSEGQGPYTEAFF
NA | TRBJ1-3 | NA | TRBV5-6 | TGTGCCAGCAGCTCAGGGTACTCTGGAAACACCATATATTTT | CASSSGYSGNTIYF
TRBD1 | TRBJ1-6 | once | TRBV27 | TGTGCCAGCAGTTTGATAGGGGGCGTTGGGACACCCCTCCACTTT | CASSLIGGVGTPLHF
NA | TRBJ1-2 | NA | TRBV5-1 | TGCGCCAGCAGCATGGAGGGAGGGACTGGCTATGGCTACACCTTC | CASSMEGGTGYGYTF
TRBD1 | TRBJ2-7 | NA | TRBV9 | TGTGCCAGCAGCGTAGCAGGGGGCGAATTGGACGAGCAGTACTTC | CASSVAGGELDEQYF
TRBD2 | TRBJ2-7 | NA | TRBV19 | TGTGCCAGTAGTATCGCTAGCGGGGCCCCAACGGAGCAGTACTTC | CASSIASGAPTEQYF
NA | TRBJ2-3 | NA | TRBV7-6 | TGTGCCAGCAGCTTAGATTGGGGGCCGGAGGATACGCAGTATTTT | CASSLDWGPEDTQYF
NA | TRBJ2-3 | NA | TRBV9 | TGTGCCAGCAGCGTAGGGGGACACCCAAGCACAGATACGCAGTATTTT | CASSVGGHPSTDTQYF